Below are 22 T cell receptor beta chains sequenced from a single sample in a study of blood T cell repertoires in COVID-19. TCRdb keeps only in-frame clones here, not all; method: immunoSEQ multiplex PCR. Here the sample spans 70,000 to 95,000 clones, 75% to 90% being singletons. The sample was peripheral blood. These receptor sequences come from a human donor in a cohort sampled during active COVID-19.

The chain combines TRBV7-2 with TRBJ1-3; D is undetermined. Germline CDR1 is SGHTA and CDR2 is FQGNSA. The CDR3 is made up of 14 amino acids. Between the trimmed V and J ends, which lost 5 bases and 8 bases, there was a span of 16 bases. This CDR3 reads CASSPRSGLDTIYF. DNA of the CDR3: TGTGCCAGCAGCCCCCGTTCGGGGTTGGACACCATATATTTT.

V gene TRBV7-3 combines with J gene TRBJ2-3; 8 nucleotides line up with TRBD2. J gave up 10 bases and V 2 bases, and 14 bases lay outside the gene matches. The CDR3 totals 16 residues. CDR1 SGHTA and CDR2 FQGTGA come from the germline V gene. The CDR3: CASSLESGSASSAQYF. CDR3 in DNA: TGTGCCAGCAGCTTAGAAAGCGGGAGCGCCAGCTCGGCGCAGTATTTT.

V usage is TRBV7-9 and J usage is TRBJ2-6, with D unclear. Trimming took off 5 bases at V and 0 bases at J, with 8 bases between the two ends. The CDR3 length is 15 residues. Germline V gives CDR1 SEHNR, CDR2 FQNEAQ (reference sequence). CDR3 nucleotide sequence: TGTGCCAGCAGCCCCAGGAACTCTGGGGCCAACGTCCTGACTTTC. Translating gives CASSPRNSGANVLTF. Full variable domain (remainder filled in from reference TRBV7-9 and TRBJ2-6): DTGVSQNPRHKITKRGQNVTFRCDPISEHNRLYWYRQTLGQGPEFLTYFQNEAQLEKSRLLSDRFSAERPKGSFSTLEIQRTEQGDSAMYLCASSPRNSGANVLTFGAGSRLTVL.

A single count supports this clone. The chain links TRBV19 to TRBJ2-7, with D perhaps matching TRBD1 (6 bases). CDR3 length: 13 amino acids. From germline, CDR1 is LNHDA and CDR2 SQIVND (reference sequence). Trimming took off 5 bases at V and 5 bases at J, with 13 bases between the two ends. CDR3: CASSSSGADEQYF. The DNA for the CDR3 is TGTGCCAGTAGTTCTTCAGGGGCAGACGAGCAGTACTTC. Complete variable domain (other parts from reference TRBV19 and TRBJ2-7): DGGITQSPKYLFRKEGQNVTLSCEQNLNHDAMYWYRQDPGQGLRLIYYSQIVNDFQKGDIAEGYSVSREKKESFPLTVTSAQKNPTAFYLCASSSSGADEQYFGPGTRLTVT.

V gene TRBV5-1 combines with J gene TRBJ2-2, with no clear D. Trimming removed 2 bases at V and 0 bases at J, with 8 bases between. CDR1 and CDR2 from the germline V gene are SGHRS and YFSETQ. The CDR3 is 15 amino acids. The CDR3 reads CASSFSTANTGELFF. The DNA for the CDR3 is TGCGCCAGCAGCTTCTCTACGGCGAACACCGGGGAGCTGTTTTTT.

The CDR3 sequence is CASSLSPGSTDTQYF. The CDR3 coding sequence is TGCGCCAGCAGCTTGAGTCCAGGGTCCACAGATACGCAGTATTTT. The chain carries TRBV5-1 and TRBJ2-3; tentatively, D is TRBD1 (5 bases). The length of the CDR3 is 15 residues. Trimming shortened V by 1 base and J by 2 bases, and 11 bases separated the two germline ends. Germline CDR1 SGHRS, CDR2 YFSETQ.

The chain couples TRBV4-3 to TRBJ2-7, with D perhaps TRBD2 (7 bases). Trimming shortened V by 2 bases and J by 5 bases, and 13 bases separated the two germline ends. The CDR3 sequence is 14 residues long. Germline CDR1 reads LGHNA; CDR2 reads YSLEER. CDR3 amino acids: CASSQRGAMDEQYF. For the CDR3, the DNA is TGCGCCAGCAGCCAACGGGGGGCGATGGACGAGCAGTACTTC.

The rearrangement uses TRBV9 and TRBJ2-3, with a possible D match to TRBD2 (6 bases). Per germline, CDR1 SGDLS and CDR2 YYNGEE. This CDR3 contains 16 residues. Trimming shortened V by 0 bases and J by 5 bases, and 16 bases separated the two germline ends. Here the CDR3 reads CASSVARDSREDTQYF. As DNA, the CDR3 is TGTGCCAGCAGCGTAGCTCGGGACTCCCGCGAAGATACGCAGTATTTT.

This clone was observed once. The chain is built from TRBV1 and TRBJ2-1; the D call of TRBD2 is as the table states it, not checked on the DNA. TRBV1 is a pseudogene locus. The CDR3 is made up of 17 amino acids. The CDR3 sequence: CTSSQRLAGDPYNEQFF. The CDR3 DNA reads TGCACCAGCAGCCAAAGACTAGCGGGGGATCCCTACAATGAGCAGTTCTTC.

The chain employs TRBV19 and TRBJ2-2; D uncertain. Trimming pared 3 bases from V and 1 base from J, leaving 6 bases between. Germline V CDR1 and CDR2: LNHDA, SQIVND (reference sequence). CDR3 size: 14 residues. In nucleotides, the CDR3 is TGTGCCAGTAGTATTCGAGGGAACACCGGGGAGCTGTTTTTT. This sequence encodes CASSIRGNTGELFF.

CDR3 bases: TGTGCCAGCAGTCCCTTTAGTGAGCAGTTCTTC. Protein: CASSPFSEQFF. The chain links TRBV28 to TRBJ2-1, with unresolved D. The V gene's germline CDR1 is MDHEN and CDR2 SYDVKM. CDR3 length: 11 amino acids. V was trimmed by 5 bases and J by 9 bases, leaving 8 bases between them.

This clone was found a few times. The chain has TRBV6-5 and TRBJ2-6, with 7 bases identical to TRBD1. The trim removed 6 bases at V and 0 bases at J, leaving 2 bases unmatched. The CDR3 extends over 15 amino acids. Looked up from germline, CDR1 is MNHEY and CDR2 is SVGAGI. CDR3 sequence: CASRAGGSGANVLTF. DNA for the CDR3: TGTGCCAGCAGGGCAGGGGGCTCTGGGGCCAACGTCCTGACTTTC.

The rearrangement joins TRBV5-1 to TRBJ2-1; the D gene is possibly TRBD2 (6 bases). The V and J ends lost 7 bases and 2 bases respectively, with 13 bases between them. The CDR3 has 14 amino acids. In germline, CDR1 is SGHRS, CDR2 YFSETQ. CDR3 DNA sequence: TGCGCCAGCGGAGGGGTAGCCACCTACAATGAGCAGTTCTTC. It codes for CASGGVATYNEQFF.

As concerns this clone: One end of the junction varies from germline; a read error may be responsible. This chain uses TRBV7-8 with TRBJ2-1; 13 bases fit TRBD2. This CDR3 has 18 amino acids. Germline lookup yields CDR1 SGHVS and CDR2 FQNEAQ. The DNA for the CDR3 is TGTGCCAGCAGCTCAACTAGCGGGGGGGCCATCTCCCACAATGAGCAGTTCTTC. It translates to CASSSTSGGAISHNEQFF.

The chain uses TRBV29-1 and TRBJ1-1; a possible D gene is TRBD1 (6 bases). Germline V gene data show CDR1 as SQVTM and CDR2 as ANQGSEA. Trimming took off 6 bases at V and 4 bases at J, with 12 bases between the two ends. The CDR3 has 12 amino acids. CDR3: CSVAPGATEAFF. As DNA, the CDR3 is TGCAGCGTGGCCCCAGGGGCCACTGAAGCTTTCTTT.

This chain links TRBV21-1 with TRBJ2-1; the table's D call, TRBD2, was not checked against the DNA. TRBV21-1 is listed as a pseudogene. The CDR3 length is 16 residues. CDR3 bases: TGTGCCAGCAGCAAGCGCGGGGGGAGCTCCTACAATGAGCAGTTCTTC. Amino acid sequence: CASSKRGGSSYNEQFF.

V and J are TRBV6-2 or TRBV6-3 and TRBJ2-7, with D maybe TRBD1 (6 bases). Germline-derived CDR1 and CDR2 are MNHEY and SVGEGT. CDR3 length: 16 residues. V shed 5 bases and J shed 2 bases, with 19 bases lying between them. The DNA of the CDR3 is TGTGCCAGCAGTATATCAGCCGGGACATCTACCTACGAGCAGTACTTC. Encoded protein: CASSISAGTSTYEQYF.

The rearrangement links TRBV2 to TRBJ2-4, with 8 nucleotides matching TRBD2. The CDR3 extends over 17 amino acids. Unmatched junction bases numbered 19, after V lost 6 bases and J lost 9 bases. Germline V gene data show CDR1 as SNHLY and CDR2 as FYNNEI. CDR3 DNA: TGTGCCAGCAGGGGACTAGGGTGGGGCGGATCGCAAAGCATTCAGTACTTC. Translating it yields CASRGLGWGGSQSIQYF.

The chain recombines TRBV6-2 or TRBV6-3 with TRBJ1-3, with unresolved D. The V and J ends lost 4 bases and 2 bases respectively, with 9 bases between them. The CDR3 is 14 amino acids. The germline V gene encodes CDR1 MNHEY and CDR2 SVGEGT. The chain's CDR3 is CASSSAGTGNTIYF. CDR3 coding DNA: TGTGCCAGCAGTTCCGCAGGCACTGGAAACACCATATATTTT.

This chain joins TRBV3-1 (or the pseudogene TRBV3-2) and TRBJ1-4, with D possibly TRBD1 on 6 matching bases. This CDR3 is built from 15 residues. The V gene lost 1 base and the J gene lost 6 bases, with 12 bases spanning the gap. Per the germline V gene, CDR1 is LGHDT and CDR2 is YNNKEL (reference sequence). The CDR3 region is CASSQGWGPYEKLFF. DNA for the CDR3: TGTGCCAGCAGCCAAGGGTGGGGGCCTTATGAAAAACTGTTTTTT.

The chain carries TRBV2 and TRBJ1-1; D not resolved. With 8 bases removed from V and 3 bases from J, the gap between germline ends came to 13 bases. The V gene's germline CDR1 is SNHLY and CDR2 FYNNEI. This CDR3 is built from 13 residues. In DNA form, the CDR3 reads TGTGCCAGCGGGCTGCAGTTGTACACTGAAGCTTTCTTT. The encoded protein is CASGLQLYTEAFF.

The V and J genes are TRBV28 and TRBJ1-1; D is unclear. CDR1 is MDHEN and CDR2 is SYDVKM in the germline V gene. This CDR3 region has 12 residues. V lost 2 bases to trimming and J lost 11 bases, with 12 bases between them. For the CDR3, the DNA is TGTGCCAGCAGTTTAAAAGCCGCGGGGGCTTTCTTT. Protein sequence: CASSLKAAGAFF. Using reference TRBV28 and TRBJ1-1 for the parts outside the CDR3, the full variable domain is DVKVTQSSRYLVKRTGEKVFLECVQDMDHENMFWYRQDPGLGLRLIYFSYDVKMKEKGDIPEGYSVSREKKERFSLILESASTNQTSMYLCASSLKAAGAFFGQGTRLTVV.